A selection of T cell receptor beta chains follows, all from one sample in a study of cytomegalovirus exposure and HLA in healthy donors. Clones were sequenced by immunoSEQ multiplex PCR, and TCRdb holds only the in-frame ones, with some missing. The repertoire holds under 70,000 clones, with about 73% as singletons. Sequencing input: PBMCs. Receptor source: an older woman in good health and CMV-seropositive. The CDR3 runs from the conserved cysteine through the conserved F or W. The D gene is left open where the match is weak. A row's size may be missing; if present it is once, few, many or a size class.

V gene: TRBV6-1; D gene: TRBD1; J gene: TRBJ1-1; clone size: -; CDR3 DNA: TGTGCCAGCAGTGAGACAGGGGGTAGCGGGAGGAGCACTGAAGCTTTCTTT; CDR3 protein: CASSETGGSGRSTEAFF
V gene: TRBV4-2; D gene: -; J gene: TRBJ2-3; clone size: -; CDR3 DNA: TGTGCCAGCAGCCAAGACAGGGCGAGCACAGATACGCAGTATTTT; CDR3 protein: CASSQDRASTDTQYF
V gene: TRBV9; D gene: TRBD2; J gene: TRBJ2-1; clone size: -; CDR3 DNA: TGTGCCAGCAGCGCCGGGCCGGAGCGGGGCCTCCTTCGCAATGAGCAGTTCTTC; CDR3 protein: CASSAGPERGLLRNEQFF
V gene: TRBV11-2; D gene: -; J gene: TRBJ2-5; clone size: -; CDR3 DNA: TGTGCCAGCAGCGACCGGACATCGGGTTGGGAAGAGACCCAGTACTTC; CDR3 protein: CASSDRTSGWEETQYF
V gene: TRBV10-1; D gene: TRBD1; J gene: TRBJ2-2; clone size: -; CDR3 DNA: TGCGCCAGCTCCGGGACAGGGAGCACCGGGGAGCTGTTTTTT; CDR3 protein: CASSGTGSTGELFF
V gene: TRBV4-1; D gene: TRBD1; J gene: TRBJ2-1; clone size: -; CDR3 DNA: TGCGCCAGCAGCCAGTCCCGAGAGACAGGGAAAGACAATGAGCAGTTCTTC; CDR3 protein: CASSQSRETGKDNEQFF
V gene: TRBV4-2; D gene: -; J gene: TRBJ1-2; clone size: -; CDR3 DNA: TGTGCCAGCAGCCAAGAAGGGAGGGGGACTAACTATGGCTACACCTTC; CDR3 protein: CASSQEGRGTNYGYTF
V gene: TRBV4-3; D gene: -; J gene: TRBJ2-7; clone size: -; CDR3 DNA: TGCGCCAGCAGCCAAGATCCTCGTCATGGCCAGCCAGGTACCTACGAGCAGTACTTC; CDR3 protein: CASSQDPRHGQPGTYEQYF
V gene: TRBV9; D gene: TRBD1; J gene: TRBJ1-3; clone size: -; CDR3 DNA: TGTGCCAGCAGCCCTTCGGGACAGACTGGAAACACCATATATTTT; CDR3 protein: CASSPSGQTGNTIYF
V gene: TRBV2; D gene: -; J gene: TRBJ1-1; clone size: -; CDR3 DNA: TGTGCCAGCAGTGAATCATGGCAGGGTAGCACTGAAGCTTTCTTT; CDR3 protein: CASSESWQGSTEAFF
V gene: TRBV7-2; D gene: TRBD1; J gene: TRBJ1-6; clone size: few; CDR3 DNA: TGTGCCAGCAGCTCCCGACAGGGCCCCTATAATTCACCCCTCCACTTT; CDR3 protein: CASSSRQGPYNSPLHF
V gene: TRBV18; D gene: -; J gene: TRBJ1-4; clone size: -; CDR3 DNA: TGTGCCAGCTCACTTTCAAGGGAGGAGGAAAAACTGTTTTTT; CDR3 protein: CASSLSREEEKLFF
V gene: TRBV5-6; D gene: -; J gene: TRBJ1-4; clone size: -; CDR3 DNA: TGTGCCAGCAGCTTCTCAGGTGTAGTCGGTGAAAAACTGTTTTTT; CDR3 protein: CASSFSGVVGEKLFF
V gene: TRBV6-5; D gene: -; J gene: TRBJ1-1; clone size: -; CDR3 DNA: TGTGCCAGCAACTCGTGGGGAGTGAACACTGAAGCTTTCTTT; CDR3 protein: CASNSWGVNTEAFF